The 10 T cell receptor beta chains below were found in one sample sequenced in a study of blood T cell repertoires in COVID-19. Data came from immunoSEQ multiplex PCR; TCRdb stores just in-frame clones and leaves some out. The table includes roughly 89,000 clones, 80% detected once. The sequencing sample was made of peripheral blood. These receptors were collected from a woman between 65 and 79 years old with acute or convalescent COVID-19.

The chain combines TRBV30 with TRBJ2-1; 9 bases align to TRBD2. CDR3 length equals 15 residues. Trimming took 2 bases from V and 4 from J; bases not matched to a gene: 6. Germline loops: CDR1 GTSNPN, CDR2 SVGIG (reference sequence). CDR3: CAWSTLAGRYNEQFF. The CDR3 bases are TGTGCCTGGAGTACCCTAGCGGGGAGATACAATGAGCAGTTCTTC.

A few counts support this clone. The J gene is TRBJ2-7, the V gene TRBV4-1; a weak D match, TRBD2 (6 bases). V shed 1 base and J shed 4 bases, with 23 bases lying between them. The CDR3 consists of 18 residues. Looked up from germline, CDR1 is MGHRA and CDR2 is YSYEKL. This CDR3 is CASSQGLPAGTLTYEQYF. The CDR3 DNA follows: TGCGCCAGCAGCCAAGGCCTCCCCGCCGGGACTCTCACTTACGAGCAGTACTTC.

This chain uses TRBV29-1 with TRBJ2-7, with D maybe TRBD2 (5 bases). The length of the CDR3 is 14 residues. Germline V gives CDR1 SQVTM, CDR2 ANQGSEA. V dropped 7 bases and J dropped 2 bases, with 18 bases sitting between them. In nucleotides, the CDR3 is TGCAGCGCCCTCGGAGGAAGGGAAGCCTACGAGCAGTACTTC. Translated: CSALGGREAYEQYF.

The gene calls are TRBV11-2 and TRBJ2-3; TRBD2 agrees at 8 bases. The CDR3 is made up of 14 amino acids. The germline CDR1 and CDR2 sequences are SGHAT and FQNNGV. J gave up 1 base and V 5 bases, and 2 bases lay outside the gene matches. The CDR3 spells CASSTSGRTDTQYF. DNA for the CDR3: TGTGCCAGCAGCACTAGCGGACGCACAGATACGCAGTATTTT.

This clone was detected once. This chain joins TRBV29-1 and TRBJ1-1; D might be TRBD1 (5 bases). V lost 4 bases, J lost 4 bases, and 16 bases lay in between. This CDR3 has 14 residues. CDR1 is SQVTM, CDR2 ANQGSEA, per germline. The CDR3 here is CSVAGEGYGTEAFF. CDR3 nucleotide sequence: TGCAGCGTTGCGGGGGAGGGGTACGGCACTGAAGCTTTCTTT.

This clone was seen once. The chain uses TRBV5-8 and TRBJ2-1, with 12 bases lining up with TRBD2. CDR1 is SGHTS, CDR2 YDEGEE, per germline. The CDR3 covers 15 residues. V was clipped by 4 bases and J by 8 bases; unmatched bases: 7. Here the CDR3 reads CASSETLAGGYEQFF. The DNA of the CDR3 is TGTGCCAGCAGCGAAACCCTAGCGGGGGGGTATGAGCAGTTCTTC.

The CDR3 sequence is CASSLSGTVAFF. For the CDR3, the DNA is TGTGCCAGCAGTTTGTCAGGGACAGTGGCTTTCTTT. The chain uses TRBV12-3 or TRBV12-4 and TRBJ1-1; the match to TRBD1 covers 7 bases. V gave up 3 bases and J gave up 11 bases; unmatched junction bases: 6. CDR3 length: 12 residues.

V is TRBV19 and J is TRBJ2-7, with D tentatively TRBD2 (5 bases). V was trimmed by 4 bases and J by 0 bases, leaving 16 bases between them. The V gene's germline CDR1 is LNHDA and CDR2 SQIVND (reference sequence). The CDR3 consists of 16 residues. CDR3 sequence reads: CASSTSRTGSSYEQYF. The DNA for the CDR3 is TGTGCCAGTAGTACATCCCGGACGGGAAGCTCCTACGAGCAGTACTTC. Using reference TRBV19 and TRBJ2-7 for the parts outside the CDR3, the full variable domain is DGGITQSPKYLFRKEGQNVTLSCEQNLNHDAMYWYRQDPGQGLRLIYYSQIVNDFQKGDIAEGYSVSREKKESFPLTVTSAQKNPTAFYLCASSTSRTGSSYEQYFGPGTRLTVT.

This clone has only one observation. The chain joins TRBV5-6 to TRBJ1-1; the D gene is possibly TRBD1 (6 bases). CDR1 SGHDT and CDR2 YYEEEE come from the germline V gene. V was cut by 2 bases and J by 1 base, with 15 bases left in between. The CDR3 is made up of 16 amino acids. As DNA, the CDR3 is TGTGCCAGCAGCTTTCGTTTCGGGACATCGAACACTGAAGCTTTCTTT. Protein sequence: CASSFRFGTSNTEAFF.

This clone came up a few times. The V gene is TRBV7-2, the J gene TRBJ2-7, with a possible D match to TRBD1 (6 bases). V was pared by 1 base and J by 2 bases, with 12 bases between. The CDR3 loop spans 15 amino acids. The germline V gene encodes CDR1 SGHTA and CDR2 FQGNSA. CDR3 protein: CASSLEQGPTYEQYF. DNA of the CDR3: TGTGCCAGCAGCTTAGAGCAGGGGCCCACCTACGAGCAGTACTTC.